This T cell receptor (beta chain) was obtained from a study of cytomegalovirus exposure and HLA in healthy donors. CDR1 and CDR2 from the germline V gene are GTSNPN and SVGIG (reference sequence). With V trimmed by 1 base and J by 2 bases, 6 bases remained unmatched. The CDR3 extends over 15 amino acids. Whole-study findings and limits: Sequencing likely generated an artifact that appeared as a cluster of highly shared sequence variants. An analysis was carried out later, and it reportedly showed fewer N-insertions in an Asian-associated ancestry cluster than the 666-donor mean. According to the study, around 150 TCR beta chains were cytomegalovirus-associated.

A remark on this clone: Its antigen is as yet unknown.

Use of 60 Vbeta and 13 Jbeta primers characterized the PCR. The method was immunoSEQ multiplex PCR; TCRdb's version includes in-frame clones alone and lacks a portion of them. This sample's clone table lists 100,000 to 150,000 clones. V usage is TRBV30 and J usage is TRBJ2-3, with TRBD2 matching over 7 bases. The sequence was obtained from a woman between 35 and 50 years old in good health and CMV-seropositive. Sequenced sample: PBMCs. The CDR3 region is CAWSAKAGHTDTQYF. The CDR3 bases are TGTGCCTGGAGTGCCAAAGCGGGGCACACAGATACGCAGTATTTT.